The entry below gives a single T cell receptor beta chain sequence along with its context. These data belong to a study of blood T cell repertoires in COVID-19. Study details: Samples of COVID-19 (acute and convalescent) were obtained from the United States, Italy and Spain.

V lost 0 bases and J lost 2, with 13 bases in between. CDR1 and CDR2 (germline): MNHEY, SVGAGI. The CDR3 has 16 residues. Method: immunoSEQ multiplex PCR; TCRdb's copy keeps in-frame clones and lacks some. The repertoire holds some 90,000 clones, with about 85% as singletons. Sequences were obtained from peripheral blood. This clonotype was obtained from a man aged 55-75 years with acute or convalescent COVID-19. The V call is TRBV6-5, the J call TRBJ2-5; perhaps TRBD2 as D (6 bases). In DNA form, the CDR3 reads TGTGCCAGCAGTTACTCGCGAAGGGGAGGACAAGAGACCCAGTACTTC. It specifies CASSYSRRGGQETQYF.